Listed below are T cell receptor beta chains from one sample, sequenced in a study of T cells in Graves' hyperthyroidism and ophthalmopathy. MiXCR was run by TCRdb on the multiplex PCR reads, yielding one entry per CDR3 protein. Seen here are some 490,000 distinct CDR3 sequences, 20% to 25% observed once, and the top ten hold roughly 49%. The sequenced material came from blood. These receptor sequences come from a woman in her seventies with Graves' ophthalmopathy. The CDR3 runs from the conserved cysteine through the conserved F or W. Fields, in order: J gene, V gene, CDR3 protein.

j_call: TRBJ1-5
v_call: TRBV12-3/TRBV12-4
cdr3_aa: CASRGGGHYSNQPQHF

j_call: TRBJ1-5
v_call: TRBV6-1
cdr3_aa: CASTHGRTGRNQPQHF

j_call: TRBJ2-1
v_call: TRBV27
cdr3_aa: CAGSKVATAGNEQFF

j_call: TRBJ1-4
v_call: TRBV27
cdr3_aa: CASSSIRDRGREKLFF

j_call: TRBJ1-6
v_call: TRBV3-1
cdr3_aa: CASSQELLSSYNSPLHF

j_call: TRBJ2-1
v_call: TRBV5-6
cdr3_aa: CASIWGQNNEQFF

j_call: TRBJ1-1
v_call: TRBV27
cdr3_aa: CASSLSNRGRKAFF

j_call: TRBJ2-3
v_call: TRBV6-1
cdr3_aa: CASSPRLDTQYF

j_call: TRBJ2-7
v_call: TRBV20-1
cdr3_aa: CSARDLAVGLYEQYF

j_call: TRBJ2-3
v_call: TRBV12-3/TRBV12-4
cdr3_aa: CASSFGGTSAFTDTQYF

j_call: TRBJ2-2
v_call: TRBV12-3/TRBV12-4
cdr3_aa: CASSPWGSNTGELFF

j_call: TRBJ2-7
v_call: TRBV7-2
cdr3_aa: CASSSRTGGREQYF

j_call: TRBJ1-2
v_call: TRBV7-9
cdr3_aa: CASSRDTASNYGYTF

j_call: TRBJ2-5
v_call: TRBV15
cdr3_aa: CATSRERRRTETQYF

j_call: TRBJ2-7
v_call: TRBV6-2/TRBV6-3
cdr3_aa: CASSYTSGMPGYEQYF

j_call: TRBJ2-5
v_call: TRBV12-3/TRBV12-4
cdr3_aa: CASTFSGGTGGETQHF

j_call: TRBJ1-5
v_call: TRBV3-1
cdr3_aa: CASSRGQPVLNNQPQHF

j_call: TRBJ2-3
v_call: TRBV6-1
cdr3_aa: CASSELTRAQYF

j_call: TRBJ1-1
v_call: TRBV12-3/TRBV12-4
cdr3_aa: CASSFGQGNTEALF

j_call: TRBJ2-7
v_call: TRBV20-1
cdr3_aa: CSAKNVQGVDYEQYF

j_call: TRBJ2-2
v_call: TRBV7-6
cdr3_aa: CASSLELALNTGELFF

j_call: TRBJ2-2
v_call: TRBV19
cdr3_aa: CASSHRGPNTGELFF

j_call: TRBJ1-2
v_call: TRBV4-1
cdr3_aa: CASSQEGWDRDYGYTF

j_call: TRBJ2-7
v_call: TRBV28
cdr3_aa: CASSLPGTAIYEQYF

j_call: TRBJ1-1
v_call: TRBV4-2
cdr3_aa: CASSQESHRNTEAFF

j_call: TRBJ2-6
v_call: TRBV28
cdr3_aa: CASTPSGANVLTF

j_call: TRBJ2-1
v_call: TRBV6-2/TRBV6-3
cdr3_aa: CASSFLAGGGNEQFF

j_call: TRBJ1-6
v_call: TRBV12-3/TRBV12-4
cdr3_aa: CASSLVYGAKYNSPLHF

j_call: TRBJ1-5
v_call: TRBV5-8
cdr3_aa: CASSRMTGLGQPQHF